This TCR beta chain comes out of a study of cytomegalovirus exposure and HLA in healthy donors. The V end lost 0 bases, the J end lost 6 bases, and 15 bases lay between the germline ends. The germline V gene encodes CDR1 SGHRS and CDR2 YFSETQ. This CDR3 is built from 16 residues. The PCR ran on 60 Vbeta and 13 Jbeta primers. The protocol was immunoSEQ multiplex PCR, while the TCRdb copy is restricted to in-frame clones and leaves out a portion. The top ten hold over 7% of the sample, which has about 76,000 clones, under 85% seen once. This receptor was obtained from a woman in her thirties or forties in good health and CMV-seropositive. This chain connects TRBV5-1 to TRBJ2-2, with a tentative D call TRBD2 (5 bases). Sequenced sample: PBMCs. DNA for the CDR3: TGCGCCAGCAGCTTGGTTCTAGCTAGATACGCCGGGGAGCTGTTTTTT. Amino acid sequence: CASSLVLARYAGELFF.